The 24 T cell receptor beta chains listed next were all sequenced from one sample in a study of OX40 agonist ivuxolimab in advanced cancers. The library came from the immunoSEQ multiplex PCR assay. In its TCRdb copy, this immuneACCESS table keeps in-frame sequences only and misses some clones. Where compared with another copy, unresolved V genes explain less than half of these, and the others have no known cause. The sample data list about 79,000 clones, and approximately 84% of these were observed just once. In total, the top ten clones hold more than 0.5% of the sample. Specimen: CD4+ or CD8+ T cells sorted from blood, collected in a trial of the OX40 agonist ivuxolimab. These receptors originate from an adult with an advanced solid tumor such as melanoma, head and neck, liver or kidney cancer.

This rearrangement joins TRBV6-1 to TRBJ1-5; a weak D match, TRBD1 (5 bases). The V end lost 1 base, the J end lost 9 bases, and 10 bases lay between the germline ends. The CDR3 spans 13 residues. The germline CDR1 and CDR2 sequences are MNHNS and SASEGT. The CDR3 here is CASSEGGDLPQHF. The CDR3 region has the DNA TGTGCCAGCAGTGAAGGGGGGGATTTGCCCCAGCATTTT.

This clone came up a few times. The chain employs TRBV6-6 and TRBJ1-3; D gene uncertain. Germline CDR1 and CDR2: MNHNY and SVGAGI (reference sequence). The CDR3 totals 16 residues. V lost 4 bases to trimming and J lost 0 bases, with 13 bases between them. The CDR3: CASSSLSRVSGNTIYF. In nucleotides, the CDR3 is TGTGCCAGCAGTTCACTTTCGAGGGTCTCTGGAAACACCATATATTTT.

The V and J genes are TRBV19 and TRBJ1-5, with D possibly TRBD1 on 5 matching bases. This CDR3 has 14 amino acids. Trimming pared 7 bases from V and 3 bases from J, leaving 13 bases between. Germline V gene data show CDR1 as LNHDA and CDR2 as SQIVND (reference sequence). The CDR3 loop reads CASKNDRLNQPQHF. DNA for the CDR3: TGTGCCAGTAAAAACGACAGACTCAATCAGCCCCAGCATTTT. Full variable domain (rest looked up from reference TRBV19 and TRBJ1-5): DGGITQSPKYLFRKEGQNVTLSCEQNLNHDAMYWYRQDPGQGLRLIYYSQIVNDFQKGDIAEGYSVSREKKESFPLTVTSAQKNPTAFYLCASKNDRLNQPQHFGDGTRLSIL.

Note on this clone: A read error may account for a junction end that differs from germline. V and J are TRBV7-7 and TRBJ2-5; 8 nucleotides match TRBD2. There are 14 residues in the CDR3. In germline, CDR1 is SSHAT, CDR2 FNYEAQ (reference sequence). This chain's CDR3 is CASSPGLGRLAQYF. The CDR3 nucleotides read TGTGCTAGCAGCCCGGGACTAGGGCGCTTGGCCCAGTACTTC.

The rearrangement uses TRBV4-2 and TRBJ2-3; 10 bases are shared with TRBD1. The CDR3 is 17 amino acids. Trimming removed 4 bases from V and 3 bases from J; junction bases left unmatched: 10. Per the germline V gene, CDR1 is LGHNA and CDR2 is YNFKEQ. The CDR3 region is CASSPRQGARGTDTQYF. For the CDR3, the DNA is TGTGCCAGCAGCCCCCGACAGGGGGCACGAGGGACAGATACGCAGTATTTT.

The rearrangement links TRBV15 to TRBJ2-1; 8 nucleotides line up with TRBD2. With 0 bases clipped from V and 10 bases from J, the junction kept 8 bases outside the gene matches. CDR3 length: 15 amino acids. Germline values: CDR1 LNHNV, CDR2 YYDKDF (reference sequence). The CDR3 reads CATSRDGTRRDEQFF. The CDR3 bases are TGTGCCACCAGCAGAGATGGGACTAGAAGGGACGAGCAGTTCTTC. The variable domain in full, with the rest retrieved from reference TRBV15 and TRBJ2-1, is DAMVIQNPRYQVTQFGKPVTLSCSQTLNHNVMYWYQQKSSQAPKLLFHYYDKDFNNEADTPDNFQSRRPNTSFCFLDIRSPGLGDTAMYLCATSRDGTRRDEQFFGPGTRLTVL.

This clone was picked up a small number of times. CDR3 amino acids: CASSPRGLAGHHSSYEQYF. DNA of the CDR3: TGTGCCAGCAGCCCTCGGGGACTAGCGGGACACCACAGCTCCTACGAGCAGTACTTC. The chain joins TRBV14 to TRBJ2-7; 13 nucleotides agree with TRBD2. Trimming took 4 bases from V and 0 from J; bases not matched to a gene: 12. The CDR3 has 19 amino acids. In germline, CDR1 is SGHDN, CDR2 FVKESK.

The V gene is TRBV2, the J gene TRBJ2-2; D call uncertain. V was clipped by 6 bases and J by 6 bases, with 8 bases between them. The length of the CDR3 is 12 residues. Germline V gene sequence: CDR1 SNHLY, CDR2 FYNNEI. The CDR3 DNA is TGTGCCAGCAGGTCGGGCCCCGGGGAGCTGTTTTTT. This encodes CASRSGPGELFF.

The chain combines TRBV4-3 with TRBJ2-1; D gene ambiguous. V was clipped by 4 bases and J by 0 bases, with 10 bases between them. Germline V gives CDR1 LGHNA, CDR2 YSLEER. The CDR3 runs 15 residues. CDR3 DNA: TGCGCCAGCAGCCGCAACTTTGGCTCCTACAATGAGCAGTTCTTC. Amino acids: CASSRNFGSYNEQFF.

This chain joins TRBV7-9 and TRBJ2-1; 14 bases fit TRBD2. CDR3 length: 15 residues. Germline V gene data show CDR1 as SEHNR and CDR2 as FQNEAQ (reference sequence). V lost 5 bases and J lost 8; bases outside the gene matches: 5. The CDR3 DNA follows: TGTGCCAGCAGCCCCGGGACTAGCGGGAGAGATGAGCAGTTCTTC. Its translation: CASSPGTSGRDEQFF.

In its sample, this clone was seen once. V gene TRBV9 combines with J gene TRBJ1-6; no clear D. The germline V gene has CDR1 SGDLS and CDR2 YYNGEE. V was clipped by 4 bases and J by 8 bases, with 16 bases between them. The CDR3 spans 15 residues. The CDR3 loop is CASSFSGPPDSPLHF. CDR3 in DNA: TGTGCCAGCAGCTTCTCCGGGCCCCCGGATTCACCCCTCCACTTT.

The count of this clone is one. The chain is built from TRBV7-2 and TRBJ2-7; D gene uncertain. Germline loops: CDR1 SGHTA, CDR2 FQGNSA. The CDR3 runs to 14 residues. V was shortened by 3 bases and J by 1 base, with 10 bases between the two germline ends. The CDR3 loop reads CASSFTYQSYEQYF. CDR3 nucleotide sequence: TGTGCCAGCAGCTTTACTTACCAGTCCTACGAGCAGTACTTC.

The chain links TRBV28 to TRBJ2-7; 10 bases map to TRBD1. With V trimmed by 7 bases and J by 3 bases, 12 bases remained unmatched. This CDR3 is 16 amino acids long. Germline V CDR1 and CDR2: MDHEN, SYDVKM. This chain's CDR3 is CASITYRDRGRYEQYF. In DNA form, the CDR3 reads TGTGCCAGCATTACCTACCGGGACAGGGGACGCTACGAGCAGTACTTC.

The rearrangement links TRBV15 to TRBJ2-1, with TRBD2 matching over 8 bases. Germline lookup yields CDR1 LNHNV and CDR2 YYDKDF (reference sequence). CDR3 length equals 17 residues. V lost 0 bases, J lost 9 bases, and 13 bases stayed unmatched. This CDR3 is CATSRDLTSGSRSEQFF. The CDR3 DNA reads TGTGCCACCAGCAGAGATCTCACCAGCGGGAGTCGAAGTGAGCAGTTCTTC.

The rearrangement joins TRBV10-2 to TRBJ2-5; TRBD2 aligns across 8 bases. The length of the CDR3 is 15 residues. With V trimmed by 7 bases and J by 5 bases, 12 bases remained unmatched. Germline V gives CDR1 WSHSY, CDR2 SAAADI. CDR3: CASNFGGGQGETQYF. CDR3 nucleotide sequence: TGCGCCAGCAATTTTGGCGGGGGGCAGGGGGAGACCCAGTACTTC.

This clone occurred a few times. The chain joins TRBV4-3 to TRBJ1-1, with a tentative D call TRBD1 (5 bases). The CDR3 runs 14 residues. The germline V and J ends were trimmed by 0 bases and 5 bases, with 10 bases remaining between them. Germline CDR1 is LGHNA and CDR2 is YSLEER. CDR3 loop: CASSQDSRGTEAFF. The CDR3 bases are TGCGCCAGCAGCCAAGATTCACGGGGGACTGAAGCTTTCTTT.

The gene calls are TRBV19 and TRBJ2-6; D gene ambiguous. The length of the CDR3 is 17 residues. Germline loops: CDR1 LNHDA, CDR2 SQIVND (reference sequence). V lost 1 base to trimming and J lost 0 bases, with 10 bases between them. The DNA for the CDR3 is TGTGCCAGTAGTATAGCGGGTAGAGTCTCTGGGGCCAACGTCCTGACTTTC. It codes for CASSIAGRVSGANVLTF.

The chain combines TRBV7-2 with TRBJ2-3; D is unresolved. Germline CDR1 is SGHTA and CDR2 is FQGNSA. This CDR3 is 13 amino acids long. Trimming removed 6 bases from V and 2 bases from J, with 9 bases in between. CDR3 sequence: CASSVAPTDTQYF. The CDR3 nucleotides read TGTGCCAGCAGTGTCGCTCCCACAGATACGCAGTATTTT.

The gene calls are TRBV19 and TRBJ1-5, with D hard to call. Germline values: CDR1 LNHDA, CDR2 SQIVND (reference sequence). CDR3 length: 16 residues. Trimming pared 6 bases from V and 1 base from J, leaving 16 bases between. The CDR3 DNA reads as TGTGCCAGTAGCCACTCAATGGGCCGGAGCAATCAGCCCCAGCATTTT. Its translation is CASSHSMGRSNQPQHF.

This chain joins TRBV30 and TRBJ2-5, with a tentative D call TRBD2 (7 bases). This CDR3 contains 11 residues. Germline CDR1 and CDR2: GTSNPN and SVGIG (reference sequence). Trimming removed 3 bases from V and 9 bases from J, with 11 bases in between. CDR3 DNA sequence: TGTGCCTGGAGGGGAGGGGGTCCCCAGTACTTC. Translated: CAWRGGGPQYF.

This chain connects TRBV5-1 to TRBJ2-1; TRBD2 matches at 9 bases. This CDR3 is built from 17 residues. Per germline, CDR1 SGHRS and CDR2 YFSETQ. The V and J ends lost 0 bases and 7 bases, in that order; junction bases with no gene match: 11. The CDR3: CASSLANRAGGLNEQFF. The CDR3 DNA follows: TGCGCCAGCAGCTTGGCCAATCGTGCGGGGGGGCTGAATGAGCAGTTCTTC.

This clone came up a few times. The chain carries TRBV5-4 and TRBJ2-2, with D perhaps TRBD1 (6 bases). In germline, CDR1 is SGHNT, CDR2 YYREEE (reference sequence). This CDR3 contains 14 residues. V was cut by 3 bases and J by 4 bases, with 10 bases left in between. CDR3 loop: CASSSRGGTGELFF. The CDR3 nucleotides read TGTGCCAGCAGCTCCCGAGGGGGCACCGGGGAGCTGTTTTTT.

The chain carries TRBV7-8 and TRBJ2-1, with 14 nucleotides matching TRBD2. CDR3 size: 16 residues. In germline, CDR1 is SGHVS, CDR2 FQNEAQ. The V and J ends lost 5 bases and 9 bases, in that order; junction bases with no gene match: 9. The CDR3 DNA reads TGTGCCAGCAGCCCCCAGTCAGGACTAGCGGGAGGTGAGCAGTTCTTC. Residues: CASSPQSGLAGGEQFF.

The J gene is TRBJ2-5, the V gene TRBV29-1; 8 bases map to TRBD1. This CDR3 has 13 residues. J gave up 4 bases and V 5 bases, and 6 bases lay outside the gene matches. Germline assignment: CDR1 SQVTM and CDR2 ANQGSEA. CDR3 region: CSVRQGAGETQYF. In DNA form, the CDR3 reads TGCAGCGTTCGGCAGGGGGCAGGAGAGACCCAGTACTTC.